Below, 32 T cell receptor beta chains from the same sample are listed, as sequenced in a study of cytomegalovirus exposure and HLA in healthy donors. 13 Jbeta primers and 60 Vbeta primers were used for the PCR. The table came from immunoSEQ multiplex PCR; TCRdb's copy has only in-frame clones and leaves some out. The sample has 150,000 to 200,000 clones, 60% to 85% seen once. The specimen was PBMCs. The receptors were sampled from a man in his forties in good health and CMV-seronegative.

The genes are TRBV11-2 and TRBJ1-3, with no clear D. CDR1 SGHAT and CDR2 FQNNGV come from the germline V gene. This CDR3 comprises 15 residues. V was cut by 1 base and J by 1 base, with 8 bases left in between. DNA of the CDR3: TGTGCCAGCAGCTTAGTGGGAGGGTCTGGAAACACCATATATTTT. It yields the protein CASSLVGGSGNTIYF.

V is TRBV7-2 and J is TRBJ2-2; tentatively, D is TRBD1 (5 bases). Trimming took 5 bases from V and 3 from J, leaving 10 bases between them. The germline gives CDR1 SGHTA, CDR2 FQGNSA. The length of the CDR3 is 14 residues. The DNA for the CDR3 is TGTGCCAGCAGCCCCGACAGATACACCGGGGAGCTGTTTTTT. This encodes CASSPDRYTGELFF.

The rearrangement joins TRBV6-5 to TRBJ1-1; D possibly corresponds to TRBD1 (5 bases). V was cut by 7 bases and J by 0 bases, with 15 bases left in between. The CDR3 is 15 residues long. Germline values: CDR1 MNHEY, CDR2 SVGAGI. CDR3 DNA sequence: TGTGCCAGCACTCCCCGGTGGGGCATGAACACTGAAGCTTTCTTT. Its translation: CASTPRWGMNTEAFF.

V and J are TRBV6-1 and TRBJ2-4; 10 bases fit TRBD1. The CDR3 has 14 residues. Germline CDR1 and CDR2: MNHNS and SASEGT. J was trimmed by 9 bases and V by 8 bases; bases with no gene match: 10. CDR3 sequence reads: CASGPRDRGIIQYF. The CDR3, as DNA: TGTGCCAGCGGTCCCCGGGACAGGGGTATCATTCAGTACTTC.

The chain has TRBV11-3 and TRBJ2-1, with D uncertain. V was pared by 4 bases and J by 0 bases, with 10 bases between. Looked up from germline, CDR1 is SGHNT and CDR2 is YENEEA. The CDR3 has 15 amino acids. CDR3 coding DNA: TGTGCCAGCAGCTCCCTTGCGAGCTCCTACAATGAGCAGTTCTTC. Translating it yields CASSSLASSYNEQFF.

The chain couples TRBV5-1 to TRBJ1-1; TRBD1 matches at 10 bases. V lost 0 bases to trimming and J lost 4 bases; unmatched junction nucleotides: 3. The germline V gene encodes CDR1 SGHRS and CDR2 YFSETQ. This CDR3 is 15 amino acids long. The CDR3 coding sequence is TGCGCCAGCAGCTTGGTGGGACAGGGGAGCACTGAAGCTTTCTTT. Translating gives CASSLVGQGSTEAFF.

In the case of this clone: At one end, the junction sequence differs from germline, possibly due to a read error. CDR3 loop: CASSGEQGAQKF. The CDR3 DNA reads as TGTGCCAGCAGTGGGGAACAGGGGGCGCAGAAGTTC. The rearrangement links TRBV25-1 to TRBJ2-7, with 9 bases that match TRBD1. CDR3 length: 12 amino acids. CDR1 MGHDK and CDR2 SYGVNS come from the germline V gene.

This rearrangement joins TRBV7-8 to TRBJ1-5; the D gene is possibly TRBD1 (5 bases). The V end lost 1 base, the J end lost 5 bases, and 12 bases lay between the germline ends. CDR3 length equals 15 residues. Germline V CDR1 and CDR2: SGHVS, FQNEAQ. CDR3 in amino acids: CASSLDQGKDQPQHF. In nucleotides, the CDR3 is TGTGCCAGCAGCTTAGACCAGGGAAAGGATCAGCCCCAGCATTTT. The whole variable domain, filled in from reference TRBV7-8 and TRBJ1-5, reads GAGVSQSPRYKVAKRGQDVALRCDPISGHVSLFWYQQALGQGPEFLTYFQNEAQLDKSGLPSDRFFAERPEGSVSTLKIQRTQQEDSAVYLCASSLDQGKDQPQHFGDGTRLSIL.

The rearrangement joins TRBV30 to TRBJ1-1; D is unclear. V was pared by 5 bases and J by 1 base, with 11 bases between. Germline assignment: CDR1 GTSNPN and CDR2 SVGIG (reference sequence). CDR3 size: 13 residues. CDR3 region: CAWQDLSNTEAFF. CDR3 in DNA: TGTGCCTGGCAGGACTTATCGAACACTGAAGCTTTCTTT. Full variable domain (rest looked up from reference TRBV30 and TRBJ1-1): SQTIHQWPATLVQPVGSPLSLECTVEGTSNPNLYWYRQAAGRGLQLLFYSVGIGQISSEVPQNLSASRPQDRQFILSSKKLLLSDSGFYLCAWQDLSNTEAFFGQGTRLTVV.

The rearrangement links TRBV6-1 to TRBJ2-7; D is undetermined. V was pared by 9 bases and J by 5 bases, with 17 bases between. The germline V gene encodes CDR1 MNHNS and CDR2 SASEGT. This CDR3 contains 13 residues. The CDR3 region is CASNIYGLHEQYF. CDR3 nucleotides: TGTGCCAGTAATATCTATGGGCTTCACGAGCAGTACTTC.

The chain couples TRBV6-1 to TRBJ1-1; D is ambiguous. Germline V gene data show CDR1 as MNHNS and CDR2 as SASEGT. The CDR3 is made up of 12 amino acids. With 3 bases removed from V and 3 bases from J, the gap between germline ends came to 5 bases. The CDR3 nucleotides read TGTGCCAGCAGTGAGAGTGACACTGAAGCTTTCTTT. This sequence encodes CASSESDTEAFF.

The rearrangement links TRBV23-1 to TRBJ2-7; D call uncertain. TRBV23-1 has ORF status, its function being uncertain. The V end was cut by 0 bases, the J end by 4 bases, with 10 bases between. The CDR3 loop spans 14 amino acids. The CDR3 is CASSQSVERYEQYF. DNA for the CDR3: TGCGCCAGCAGTCAATCGGTTGAACGGTACGAGCAGTACTTC.

The CDR3 DNA reads as TGTGCCTGGAGTCGAGGACAACGTACTGAAGCTTTCTTT. It specifies CAWSRGQRTEAFF. The V and J genes are TRBV30 and TRBJ1-1, with D perhaps TRBD1 (5 bases). There are 13 residues in the CDR3. Germline-derived CDR1 and CDR2 are GTSNPN and SVGIG (reference sequence). The germline V and J ends were trimmed by 2 bases and 5 bases, with 12 bases remaining between them.

To note about this clone: Other DNA sequences in the sample encode the same CDR3. The CDR3 sequence is CASSLGPGNTEAFF. The DNA for the CDR3 is TGTGCCAGCAGCTTGGGACCGGGTAACACTGAAGCTTTCTTT. The chain is built from TRBV5-6 and TRBJ1-1; D ambiguous. Per the germline V gene, CDR1 is SGHDT and CDR2 is YYEEEE. Trimming shortened V by 0 bases and J by 2 bases, and 8 bases separated the two germline ends. The CDR3 is 14 amino acids.

This clone was seen once. The rearrangement uses TRBV5-6 and TRBJ2-7, with 7 positions matching TRBD1. Per germline, CDR1 SGHDT and CDR2 YYEEEE. The CDR3 has 14 amino acids. V shed 0 bases and J 1 base; nucleotides not matched to a gene: 1. CDR3 sequence: CASSLDRGSYEQYF. The CDR3 nucleotides are TGTGCCAGCAGCTTGGACAGGGGATCCTACGAGCAGTACTTC.

This chain connects TRBV5-1 to TRBJ1-1, with a weak D call TRBD1 (5 bases). Germline CDR1 is SGHRS and CDR2 is YFSETQ. The CDR3 extends over 14 amino acids. Between the trimmed V and J ends, which lost 2 bases and 4 bases, there was a span of 12 bases. CDR3 region: CASSFRGGSTEAFF. CDR3 bases: TGCGCCAGCAGCTTTCGGGGGGGTTCCACTGAAGCTTTCTTT.

The chain recombines TRBV7-9 with TRBJ2-2; 13 nucleotides align to TRBD2. This CDR3 is 16 amino acids long. Losses at the gene ends were 6 bases for V and 5 bases for J; bases not matched to a gene: 6. Germline V gene data show CDR1 as SEHNR and CDR2 as FQNEAQ (reference sequence). CDR3 nucleotides: TGTGCCAGCAGACCACTAGCGGGAGGGAGAACCGGGGAGCTGTTTTTT. Its protein is CASRPLAGGRTGELFF. Using reference TRBV7-9 and TRBJ2-2 for the parts outside the CDR3, the full variable domain is DTGVSQNPRHKITKRGQNVTFRCDPISEHNRLYWYRQTLGQGPEFLTYFQNEAQLEKSRLLSDRFSAERPKGSFSTLEIQRTEQGDSAMYLCASRPLAGGRTGELFFGEGSRLTVL.

The rearrangement uses TRBV5-6 and TRBJ2-7; weak D call: TRBD1 (7 bases). Germline assignment: CDR1 SGHDT and CDR2 YYEEEE. The V and J ends lost 0 bases and 6 bases respectively, with 13 bases between them. The CDR3 totals 14 residues. CDR3 loop: CASSLDRGGIEQYF. In DNA, the CDR3 is TGTGCCAGCAGCTTGGACAGGGGAGGTATCGAGCAGTACTTC.

This clone has a handful of counts. CDR3 protein: CASSKGGGQSSYEQYF. The CDR3 nucleotides read TGTGCCAGCAGCAAAGGGGGGGGGCAGAGCTCCTACGAGCAGTACTTC. The chain combines TRBV7-8 with TRBJ2-7, with D perhaps matching TRBD2 (7 bases). V lost 5 bases and J lost 0, with 17 bases in between. The CDR3 covers 16 residues. Germline V CDR1 and CDR2: SGHVS, FQNEAQ.

This chain links TRBV30 with TRBJ2-5, with 10 bases that match TRBD2. CDR1 GTSNPN and CDR2 SVGIG come from the germline V gene (reference sequence). The CDR3 consists of 14 residues. V was clipped by 2 bases and J by 3 bases; unmatched bases: 3. The chain's CDR3 is CAWSPSGREETQYF. The CDR3, as DNA: TGTGCCTGGAGTCCCAGCGGGAGGGAAGAGACCCAGTACTTC. Filled out from reference TRBV30 and TRBJ2-5, the complete variable domain reads SQTIHQWPATLVQPVGSPLSLECTVEGTSNPNLYWYRQAAGRGLQLLFYSVGIGQISSEVPQNLSASRPQDRQFILSSKKLLLSDSGFYLCAWSPSGREETQYFGPGTRLLVL.

In its sample, this clone was seen a few times. The CDR3 sequence is CASSLSGRGARAKNIQYF. Here the CDR3 DNA reads TGTGCCAGCAGCCTTAGCGGGAGGGGGGCCCGAGCCAAAAACATTCAGTACTTC. V usage is TRBV11-3 and J usage is TRBJ2-4; TRBD2 agrees at 11 bases. V lost 5 bases to trimming and J lost 0 bases; unmatched junction nucleotides: 9. The CDR3 spans 18 residues. Germline V CDR1 and CDR2: SGHNT, YENEEA.

The chain recombines TRBV5-4 with TRBJ2-7, with a possible D match to TRBD2 (6 bases). The CDR3 is made up of 15 amino acids. Trimming stripped 4 bases from V and 4 bases from J, with 18 bases between. CDR1 and CDR2 (germline): SGHNT, YYREEE (reference sequence). The CDR3 coding sequence is TGTGCCAGCAGCGCCGGGACTCTCCCCACGTACGAGCAGTACTTC. This encodes CASSAGTLPTYEQYF.

This chain joins TRBV21-1 and TRBJ2-3; TRBD2 reflects the table's D call only, with no check against the DNA. TRBV21-1 is classified as a pseudogene. The CDR3 totals 16 residues. This CDR3 reads CASSKERGGRTDTQYF. Written as DNA, the CDR3 is TGTGCCAGCAGCAAAGAGCGGGGGGGCCGAACAGATACGCAGTATTTT.

The chain links TRBV4-3 to TRBJ2-2; D uncertain. Germline loops: CDR1 LGHNA, CDR2 YSLEER. Trimming removed 3 bases from V and 1 base from J, with 6 bases in between. The CDR3 is made up of 14 amino acids. Here the CDR3 reads CASSHARNTGELFF. DNA for the CDR3: TGCGCCAGCAGCCACGCGCGGAACACCGGGGAGCTGTTTTTT.

The chain uses TRBV29-1 and TRBJ2-7, with D unclear. This CDR3 has 13 residues. The germline gives CDR1 SQVTM, CDR2 ANQGSEA. With 1 base removed from V and 0 bases from J, the gap between germline ends came to 7 bases. The CDR3 loop reads CSVEVESSYEQYF. The DNA for the CDR3 is TGCAGCGTTGAAGTGGAGAGCTCCTACGAGCAGTACTTC.

The CDR3 DNA is TGTGCCAGCAGCTTCGACAGGGGAACAGATACGCAGTATTTT. It yields the protein CASSFDRGTDTQYF. The chain uses TRBV5-4 and TRBJ2-3; 8 nucleotides agree with TRBD1. V trimming: 2 bases; J trimming: 3 bases; junction bases outside the gene matches: 2. This CDR3 comprises 14 residues. Germline lookup yields CDR1 SGHNT and CDR2 YYREEE (reference sequence).

The chain has TRBV11-2 and TRBJ2-3; D is uncertain. In germline, CDR1 is SGHAT, CDR2 FQNNGV. CDR3 length: 11 residues. V lost 5 bases, J lost 4 bases, and 4 bases lay in between. The CDR3 sequence is CASSRADTQYF. Here the CDR3 DNA reads TGTGCCAGCAGCCGAGCAGATACGCAGTATTTT.

The V gene is TRBV4-1, the J gene TRBJ1-1; D not resolved. Germline V gene data show CDR1 as MGHRA and CDR2 as YSYEKL. This CDR3 has 17 amino acids. Trimming took off 1 base at V and 1 base at J, with 16 bases between the two ends. The CDR3 loop is CASSQVEAALKNTEAFF. The CDR3 nucleotides are TGCGCCAGCAGCCAAGTCGAGGCGGCCCTCAAGAACACTGAAGCTTTCTTT.

This clone was observed once. V gene TRBV29-1 combines with J gene TRBJ1-5; no definite D call. Trimming removed 1 base from V and 5 bases from J, with 9 bases in between. The CDR3 totals 13 residues. Germline V gene data show CDR1 as SQVTM and CDR2 as ANQGSEA. The CDR3 DNA reads as TGCAGCGTTGAAGGGTCACCGGATCAGCCCCAGCATTTT. Its protein product is CSVEGSPDQPQHF.

This sequence joins TRBV5-6 and TRBJ1-2; D gene uncertain. The V end lost 0 bases, the J end lost 3 bases, and 9 bases lay between the germline ends. The germline gives CDR1 SGHDT, CDR2 YYEEEE. The CDR3 loop spans 14 amino acids. This chain's CDR3 is CASSLEPLDYGYTF. The CDR3 DNA follows: TGTGCCAGCAGCTTGGAGCCCCTCGACTATGGCTACACCTTC. Supplemented by reference TRBV5-6 and TRBJ1-2, the full variable domain reads DAGVTQSPTHLIKTRGQQVTLRCSPKSGHDTVSWYQQALGQGPQFIFQYYEEEERQRGNFPDRFSGHQFPNYSSELNVNALLLGDSALYLCASSLEPLDYGYTFGSGTRLTVV.

The chain links TRBV4-1 to TRBJ1-4; TRBD1 matches at 12 bases. The J segment lost 7 bases and the V segment lost 3 bases, leaving 21 bases of the junction unmatched. CDR1 MGHRA and CDR2 YSYEKL come from the germline V gene. The CDR3 runs to 21 residues. CDR3 bases: TGCGCCAGCAGCCATCCATACACTCCGGGACAGGGGGCGGGTGAAGGTGAAAAACTGTTTTTT. This encodes CASSHPYTPGQGAGEGEKLFF.

The rearrangement joins TRBV5-6 to TRBJ1-2; 12 bases agree with TRBD1. CDR3 length: 15 residues. The germline gives CDR1 SGHDT, CDR2 YYEEEE. After removal of 4 bases from V and 7 bases from J, the junction contained 8 bases not matched to a gene. Written as DNA, the CDR3 is TGTGCCAGCAGCCGATGGGACAGGGGGCGCGGTGGCTACACCTTC. As protein: CASSRWDRGRGGYTF.